Each of the 5 T cell receptor beta chains below was sequenced from the same sample in a study of brain T cells in children with intractable seizures (dated by TCRdb to the early 2020s). According to the study, the label for this sample's time point signals: blood from clinic visit 5 months post-surgery; TSC patient then seizure free. The method was the immunoSEQ multiplex PCR assay. The clones in this table, taken by TCRdb from immuneACCESS, are in-frame only. Not every clone is retained; where verified, under half of the shortfall comes from an unresolved V gene, and the cause of the rest is unknown. This sample has about 340,000 clones in its table, and roughly 93% of those were observed once. Approximately 5% of the sample lies in the top ten. The source was peripheral blood, collected roughly 5 months after surgery. Receptors originate from a boy under three years old with tuberous sclerosis and intractable seizures.

V is TRBV4-2 and J is TRBJ2-3; TRBD2 matches 11 bases. The CDR3 sequence is 17 residues long. Germline V gene lookup returns CDR1 LGHNA and CDR2 YNFKEQ. The V gene end was trimmed by 3 bases and the J gene end by 2 bases; junction bases not matched to a gene: 7. The DNA for the CDR3 is TGTGCCAGCAGCCATACCACTAGCGGGGGACTCACAGATACGCAGTATTTT. Its translation: CASSHTTSGGLTDTQYF.

The chain employs TRBV13 and TRBJ2-1, with D possibly being TRBD1 or TRBD2 (5 bases each). CDR3 length: 18 residues. The germline CDR1 and CDR2 sequences are PRHDT and FYEKMQ (reference sequence). Trimming took 4 bases from V and 0 from J, leaving 19 bases between them. CDR3 bases: TGTGCCAGCAGCTCCCGGCAGTTTTGGGACCACTCCTACAATGAGCAGTTCTTC. Protein sequence: CASSSRQFWDHSYNEQFF.

There are a few counts of this clone. V usage is TRBV19 and J usage is TRBJ2-1, with D perhaps given as TRBD1 or TRBD2 (5 bases each). Trimming left V 5 bases short and J 4 bases short, with 15 bases between. There are 15 residues in the CDR3. In germline, CDR1 is LNHDA, CDR2 SQIVND (reference sequence). CDR3 DNA sequence: TGTGCCAGTAGTCCCACCGGGGACGGATACAATGAGCAGTTCTTC. Translating it yields CASSPTGDGYNEQFF.

Written as DNA, the CDR3 is TGTGCCAGCAGCTTGGGGCCTAGCGGGAGGCTCTACAATGAGCAGTTCTTC. Translation gives CASSLGPSGRLYNEQFF. The chain carries TRBV5-4 and TRBJ2-1, with 11 positions matching TRBD2. Germline loops: CDR1 SGHNT, CDR2 YYREEE (reference sequence). V was pared by 0 bases and J by 3 bases, with 5 bases of the junction left unmatched. CDR3 size: 17 residues.

The J gene is TRBJ1-2, the V gene TRBV6-1; D is possibly TRBD1 (5 bases). Germline assignment: CDR1 MNHNS and CDR2 SASEGT. The V end was cut by 1 base, the J end by 4 bases, with 13 bases between. This CDR3 has 15 residues. The CDR3 coding sequence is TGTGCCAGCAGTGAAGTGAGGGGATCCGGCTATGGCTACACCTTC. It is translated as CASSEVRGSGYGYTF.